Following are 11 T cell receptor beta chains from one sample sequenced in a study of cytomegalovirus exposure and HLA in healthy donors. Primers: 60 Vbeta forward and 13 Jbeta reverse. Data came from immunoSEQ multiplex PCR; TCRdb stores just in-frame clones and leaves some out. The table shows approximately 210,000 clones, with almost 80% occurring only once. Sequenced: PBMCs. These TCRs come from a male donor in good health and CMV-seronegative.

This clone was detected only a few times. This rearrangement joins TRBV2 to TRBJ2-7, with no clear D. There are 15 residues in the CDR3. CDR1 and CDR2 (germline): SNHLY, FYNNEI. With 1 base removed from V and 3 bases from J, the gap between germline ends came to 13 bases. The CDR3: CASSEGGVIIYEQYF. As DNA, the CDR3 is TGTGCCAGCAGTGAAGGTGGAGTAATCATCTACGAGCAGTACTTC.

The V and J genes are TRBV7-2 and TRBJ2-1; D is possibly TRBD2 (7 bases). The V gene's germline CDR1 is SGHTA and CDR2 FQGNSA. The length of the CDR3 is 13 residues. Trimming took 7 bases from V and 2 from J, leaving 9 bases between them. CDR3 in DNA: TGTGCCAGCACCGGGGGGCCCTACAATGAGCAGTTCTTC. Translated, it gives CASTGGPYNEQFF.

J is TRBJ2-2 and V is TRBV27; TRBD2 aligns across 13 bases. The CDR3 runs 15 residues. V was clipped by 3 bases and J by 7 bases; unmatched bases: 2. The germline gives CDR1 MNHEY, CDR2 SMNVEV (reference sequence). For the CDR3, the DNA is TGTGCCAGCAGTTTCGGGACTAGCGGGAACGGGGAGCTGTTTTTT. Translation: CASSFGTSGNGELFF.

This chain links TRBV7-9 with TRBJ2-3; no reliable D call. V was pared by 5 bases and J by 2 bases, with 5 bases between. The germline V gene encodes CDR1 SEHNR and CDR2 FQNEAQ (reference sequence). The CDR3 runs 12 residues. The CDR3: CASSQVTDTQYF. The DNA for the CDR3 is TGTGCCAGCAGCCAGGTCACAGATACGCAGTATTTT.

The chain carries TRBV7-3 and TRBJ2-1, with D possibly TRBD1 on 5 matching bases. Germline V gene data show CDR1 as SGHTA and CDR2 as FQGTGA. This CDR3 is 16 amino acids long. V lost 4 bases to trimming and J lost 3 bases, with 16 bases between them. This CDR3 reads CASSYAAGRDYNEQFF. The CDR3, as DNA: TGTGCCAGCAGCTACGCAGCCGGCAGGGACTACAATGAGCAGTTCTTC.

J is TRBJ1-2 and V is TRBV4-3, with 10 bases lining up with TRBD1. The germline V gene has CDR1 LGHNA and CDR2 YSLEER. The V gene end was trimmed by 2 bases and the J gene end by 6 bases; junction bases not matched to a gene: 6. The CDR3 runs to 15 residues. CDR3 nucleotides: TGCGCCAGCAGCCAACCCGGGACAGGGGAAAATGGCTACACCTTC. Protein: CASSQPGTGENGYTF.

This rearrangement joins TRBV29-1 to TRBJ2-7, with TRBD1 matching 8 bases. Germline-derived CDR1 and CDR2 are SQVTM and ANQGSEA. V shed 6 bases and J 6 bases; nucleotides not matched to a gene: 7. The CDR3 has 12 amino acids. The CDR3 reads CSVGTGAIEQYF. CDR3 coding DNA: TGCAGCGTAGGGACAGGAGCCATCGAGCAGTACTTC.

The CDR3 spells CASSVTGEPPLHF. CDR3 sequence (DNA): TGTGCCAGCAGTGTGACAGGGGAGCCACCCCTCCACTTT. V and J are TRBV27 and TRBJ1-6, with 8 nucleotides matching TRBD1. Trimming at V came to 5 bases and at J to 11 bases, leaving 5 bases not matched to a gene. Germline lookup yields CDR1 MNHEY and CDR2 SMNVEV (reference sequence). This CDR3 is built from 13 residues.

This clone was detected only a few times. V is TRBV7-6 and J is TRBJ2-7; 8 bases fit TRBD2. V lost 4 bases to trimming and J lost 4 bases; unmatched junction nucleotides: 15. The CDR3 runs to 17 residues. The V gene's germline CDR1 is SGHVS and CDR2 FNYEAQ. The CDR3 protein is CASSSLAGRAHLYEQYF. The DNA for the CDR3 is TGTGCCAGCAGCTCCTTAGCGGGAAGAGCACACCTGTACGAGCAGTACTTC.

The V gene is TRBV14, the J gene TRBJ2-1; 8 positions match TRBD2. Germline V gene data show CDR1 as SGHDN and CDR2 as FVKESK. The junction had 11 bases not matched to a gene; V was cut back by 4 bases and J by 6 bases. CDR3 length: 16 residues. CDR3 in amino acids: CASSPVRREVRNEQFF. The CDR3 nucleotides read TGTGCCAGCAGCCCCGTGAGGCGGGAGGTTCGCAATGAGCAGTTCTTC.

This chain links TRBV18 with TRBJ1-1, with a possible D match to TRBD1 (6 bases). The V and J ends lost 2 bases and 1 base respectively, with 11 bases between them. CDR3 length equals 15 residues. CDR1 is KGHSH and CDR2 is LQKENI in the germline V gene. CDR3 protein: CASSPSGGANTEAFF. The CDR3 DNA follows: TGTGCCAGCTCACCATCGGGGGGCGCGAACACTGAAGCTTTCTTT.